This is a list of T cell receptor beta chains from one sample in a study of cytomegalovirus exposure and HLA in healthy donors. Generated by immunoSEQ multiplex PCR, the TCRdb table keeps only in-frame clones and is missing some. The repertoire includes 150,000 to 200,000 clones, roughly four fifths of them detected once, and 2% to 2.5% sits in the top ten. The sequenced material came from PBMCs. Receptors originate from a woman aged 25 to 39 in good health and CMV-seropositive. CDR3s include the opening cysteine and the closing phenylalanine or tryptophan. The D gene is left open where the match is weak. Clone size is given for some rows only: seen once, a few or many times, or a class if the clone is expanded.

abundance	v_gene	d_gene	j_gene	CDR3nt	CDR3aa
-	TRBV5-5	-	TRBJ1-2	TGTGCCAGCAGCTTAGGTTTTGCGGGGCTGGGCGGCTACACCTTC	CASSLGFAGLGGYTF
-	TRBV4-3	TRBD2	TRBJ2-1	TGCGCCAGCAGTCTGGGACTAGCGGGAGTCGACAATGAGCAGTTCTTC	CASSLGLAGVDNEQFF
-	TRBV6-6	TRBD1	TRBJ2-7	TGTGCCAGCAGTGGGGACAGGGGAAGCTCCTACGAGCAGTACTTC	CASSGDRGSSYEQYF
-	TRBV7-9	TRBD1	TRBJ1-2	TGTGCCAGCAGCTTAGGAGGACAGGGTGGCTATGGCTACACCTTC	CASSLGGQGGYGYTF
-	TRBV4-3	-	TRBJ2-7	TGCGCCAGCAGCTCGGTACAGGGTCGGTACGAGCAGTACTTC	CASSSVQGRYEQYF
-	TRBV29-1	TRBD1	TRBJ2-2	TGCAGCGTTCCAGTTTCCGGGACAGGGGCCGGGGAGCTGTTTTTT	CSVPVSGTGAGELFF
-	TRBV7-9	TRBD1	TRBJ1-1	TGTGCCAGCAGCCAACAGGGGGGTGTCACTGAAGCTTTCTTT	CASSQQGGVTEAFF
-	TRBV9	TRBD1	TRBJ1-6	TGTGCCAGCAGCGAGATTGCCGGGACAGGGGCGTACAATTCACCCCTCCACTTT	CASSEIAGTGAYNSPLHF
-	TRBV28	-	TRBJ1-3	TGTGCCAGCAACCCCTCGACAGGAGGAAACACCATATATTTT	CASNPSTGGNTIYF
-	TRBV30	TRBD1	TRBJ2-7	TGTGCCTGGATGAGGACAGGTCTTTTACTTTCCTACGAGCAGTACTTC	CAWMRTGLLLSYEQYF
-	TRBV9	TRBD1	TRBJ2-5	TGTGCCAGCAGCTCCTCACCTGGACAGGCCTCAGAGACCCAGTACTTC	CASSSSPGQASETQYF
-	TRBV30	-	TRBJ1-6	TGTGCCTGGAGATTCGTATCTCCGAGATCACCCCTCCACTTT	CAWRFVSPRSPLHF
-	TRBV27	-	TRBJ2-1	TGTGCCAGCAGCCCCGGGACTGACTACAATGAGCAGTTCTTC	CASSPGTDYNEQFF
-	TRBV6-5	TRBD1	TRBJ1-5	TGTGCCAGCAGTTACTCGGGGACAGGGAGGAATCAGCCCCAGCATTTT	CASSYSGTGRNQPQHF
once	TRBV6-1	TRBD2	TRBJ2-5	TGTGCCAGCAGTAGCGGACTAGCGGGGTTAGAGACCCAGTACTTC	CASSSGLAGLETQYF
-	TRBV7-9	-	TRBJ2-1	TGTGTCCTCCGGAGCTCCTACAATGAGCAGTTCTTC	CVLRSSYNEQFF